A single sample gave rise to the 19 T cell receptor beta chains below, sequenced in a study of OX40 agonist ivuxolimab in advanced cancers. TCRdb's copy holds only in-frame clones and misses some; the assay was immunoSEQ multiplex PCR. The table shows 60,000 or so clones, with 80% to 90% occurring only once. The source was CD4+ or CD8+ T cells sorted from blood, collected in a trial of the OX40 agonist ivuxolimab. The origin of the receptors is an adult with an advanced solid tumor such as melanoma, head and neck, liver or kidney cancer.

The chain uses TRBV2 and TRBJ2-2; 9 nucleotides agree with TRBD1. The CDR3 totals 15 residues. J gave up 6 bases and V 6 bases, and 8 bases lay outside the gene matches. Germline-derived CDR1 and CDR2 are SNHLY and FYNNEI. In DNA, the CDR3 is TGTGCCAGCAGCCTCCGACAGGGGGTTGCCGGGGAGCTGTTTTTT. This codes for CASSLRQGVAGELFF.

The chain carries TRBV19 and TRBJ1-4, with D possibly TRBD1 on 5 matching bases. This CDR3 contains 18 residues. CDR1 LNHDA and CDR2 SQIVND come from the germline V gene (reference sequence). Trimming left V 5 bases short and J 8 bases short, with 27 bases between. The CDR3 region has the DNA TGTGCCAGTAGTGCAGGGAGGCTCGGCGGAGGAATGTGGGAAAAACTGTTTTTT. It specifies CASSAGRLGGGMWEKLFF.

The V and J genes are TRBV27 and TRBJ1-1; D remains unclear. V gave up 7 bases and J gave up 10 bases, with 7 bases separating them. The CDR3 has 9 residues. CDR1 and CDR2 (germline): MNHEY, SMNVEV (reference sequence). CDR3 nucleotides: TGTGCCAGCAAAAAGGTAGCTTTCTTT. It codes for CASKKVAFF.

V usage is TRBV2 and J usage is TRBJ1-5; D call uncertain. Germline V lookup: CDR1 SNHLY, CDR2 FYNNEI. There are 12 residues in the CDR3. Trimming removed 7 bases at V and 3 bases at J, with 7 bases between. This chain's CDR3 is CASTRDNQPQHF. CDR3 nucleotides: TGTGCCAGCACGAGGGACAATCAGCCCCAGCATTTT.

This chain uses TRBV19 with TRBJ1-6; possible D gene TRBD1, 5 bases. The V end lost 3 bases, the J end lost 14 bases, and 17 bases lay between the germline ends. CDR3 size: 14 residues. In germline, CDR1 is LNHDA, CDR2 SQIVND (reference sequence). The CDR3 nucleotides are TGTGCCAGTAGTATTGGTTTGACAGACCGAACCCTCCACTTT. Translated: CASSIGLTDRTLHF.

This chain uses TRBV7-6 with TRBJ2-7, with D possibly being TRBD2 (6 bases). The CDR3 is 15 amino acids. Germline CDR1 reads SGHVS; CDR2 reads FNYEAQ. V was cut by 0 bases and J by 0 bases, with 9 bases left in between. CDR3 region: CASSLASGSSYEQYF. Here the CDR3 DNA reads TGTGCCAGCAGCTTAGCATCCGGGAGCTCCTACGAGCAGTACTTC.

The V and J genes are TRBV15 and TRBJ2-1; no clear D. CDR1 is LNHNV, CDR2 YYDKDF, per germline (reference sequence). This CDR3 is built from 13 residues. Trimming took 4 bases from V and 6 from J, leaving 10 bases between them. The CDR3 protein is CATSKGRPNEQFF. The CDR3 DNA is TGTGCCACCAGCAAGGGTCGACCCAATGAGCAGTTCTTC. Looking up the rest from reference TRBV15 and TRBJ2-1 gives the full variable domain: DAMVIQNPRYQVTQFGKPVTLSCSQTLNHNVMYWYQQKSSQAPKLLFHYYDKDFNNEADTPDNFQSRRPNTSFCFLDIRSPGLGDTAMYLCATSKGRPNEQFFGPGTRLTVL.

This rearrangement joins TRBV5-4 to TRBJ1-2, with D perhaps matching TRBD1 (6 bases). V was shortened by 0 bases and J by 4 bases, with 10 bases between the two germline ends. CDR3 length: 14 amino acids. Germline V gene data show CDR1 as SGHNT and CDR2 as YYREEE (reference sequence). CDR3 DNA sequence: TGTGCCAGCAGCTTGGGGGGGCTCAGCTATGGCTACACCTTC. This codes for CASSLGGLSYGYTF.

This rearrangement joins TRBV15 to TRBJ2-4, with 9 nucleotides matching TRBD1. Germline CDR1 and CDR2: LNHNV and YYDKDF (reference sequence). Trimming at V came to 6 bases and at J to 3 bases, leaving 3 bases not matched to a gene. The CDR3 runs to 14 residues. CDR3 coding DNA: TGTGCCACCAGAGTGGACAGGGGCAAAAACATTCAGTACTTC. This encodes CATRVDRGKNIQYF.

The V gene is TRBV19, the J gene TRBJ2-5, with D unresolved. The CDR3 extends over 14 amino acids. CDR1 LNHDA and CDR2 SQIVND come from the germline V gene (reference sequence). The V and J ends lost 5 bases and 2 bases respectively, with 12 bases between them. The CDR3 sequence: CASSPGTIQETQYF. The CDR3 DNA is TGTGCCAGTAGTCCGGGCACTATTCAAGAGACCCAGTACTTC.

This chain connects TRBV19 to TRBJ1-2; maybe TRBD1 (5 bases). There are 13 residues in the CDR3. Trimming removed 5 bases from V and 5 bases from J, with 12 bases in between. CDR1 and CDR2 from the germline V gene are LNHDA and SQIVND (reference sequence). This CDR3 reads CASSFRGRYGYTF. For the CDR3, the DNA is TGTGCCAGTAGTTTCCGGGGGAGGTATGGCTACACCTTC. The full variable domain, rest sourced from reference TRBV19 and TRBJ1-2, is DGGITQSPKYLFRKEGQNVTLSCEQNLNHDAMYWYRQDPGQGLRLIYYSQIVNDFQKGDIAEGYSVSREKKESFPLTVTSAQKNPTAFYLCASSFRGRYGYTFGSGTRLTVV.

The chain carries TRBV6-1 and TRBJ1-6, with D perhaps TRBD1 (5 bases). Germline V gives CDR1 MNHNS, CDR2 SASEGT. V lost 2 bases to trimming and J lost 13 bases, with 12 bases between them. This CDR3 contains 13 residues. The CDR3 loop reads CASSELVRDPLHF. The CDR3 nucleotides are TGTGCCAGCAGTGAATTAGTCAGGGATCCCCTCCACTTT.

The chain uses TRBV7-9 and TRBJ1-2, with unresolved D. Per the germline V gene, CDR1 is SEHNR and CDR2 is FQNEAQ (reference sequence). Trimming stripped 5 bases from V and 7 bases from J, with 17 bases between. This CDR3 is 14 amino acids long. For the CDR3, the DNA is TGTGCCAGCAGCCCCTCCCTTTTGTCGGGTGGCTACACCTTC. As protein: CASSPSLLSGGYTF.

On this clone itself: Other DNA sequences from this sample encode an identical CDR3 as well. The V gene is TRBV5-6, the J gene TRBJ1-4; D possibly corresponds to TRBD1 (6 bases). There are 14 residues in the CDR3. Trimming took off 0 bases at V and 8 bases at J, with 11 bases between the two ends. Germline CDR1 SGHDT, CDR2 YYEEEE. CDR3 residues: CASSLAGVGEKLFF. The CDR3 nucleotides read TGTGCCAGCAGCTTGGCAGGGGTAGGAGAAAAACTGTTTTTT.

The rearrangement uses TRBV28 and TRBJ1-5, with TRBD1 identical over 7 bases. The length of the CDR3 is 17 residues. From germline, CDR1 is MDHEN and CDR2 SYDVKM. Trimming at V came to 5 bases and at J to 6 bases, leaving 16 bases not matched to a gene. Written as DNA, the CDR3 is TGTGCCAGCAGTCCACCGACAGGGTTTAGCTGGGCTCAGCCCCAGCATTTT. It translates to CASSPPTGFSWAQPQHF.

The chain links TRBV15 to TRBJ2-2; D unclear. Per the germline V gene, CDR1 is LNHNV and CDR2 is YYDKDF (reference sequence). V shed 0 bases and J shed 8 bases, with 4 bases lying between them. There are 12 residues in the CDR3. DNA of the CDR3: TGTGCCACCAGCAGAGATGCAGGGGAGCTGTTTTTT. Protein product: CATSRDAGELFF.

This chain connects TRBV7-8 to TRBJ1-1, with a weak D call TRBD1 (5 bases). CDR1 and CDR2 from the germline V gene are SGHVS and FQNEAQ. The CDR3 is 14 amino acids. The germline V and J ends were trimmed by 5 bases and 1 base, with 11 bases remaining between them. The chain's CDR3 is CASSLPGRNTEAFF. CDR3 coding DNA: TGTGCCAGCAGCCTCCCAGGGCGGAACACTGAAGCTTTCTTT.

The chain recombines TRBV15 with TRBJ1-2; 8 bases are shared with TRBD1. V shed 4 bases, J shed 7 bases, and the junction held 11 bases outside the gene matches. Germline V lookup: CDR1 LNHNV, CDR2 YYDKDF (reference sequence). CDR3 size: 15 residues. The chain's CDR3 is CATSTGQGISGGYTF. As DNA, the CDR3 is TGTGCCACCAGCACCGGACAGGGTATCAGTGGTGGCTACACCTTC. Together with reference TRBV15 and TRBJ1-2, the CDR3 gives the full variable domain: DAMVIQNPRYQVTQFGKPVTLSCSQTLNHNVMYWYQQKSSQAPKLLFHYYDKDFNNEADTPDNFQSRRPNTSFCFLDIRSPGLGDTAMYLCATSTGQGISGGYTFGSGTRLTVV.

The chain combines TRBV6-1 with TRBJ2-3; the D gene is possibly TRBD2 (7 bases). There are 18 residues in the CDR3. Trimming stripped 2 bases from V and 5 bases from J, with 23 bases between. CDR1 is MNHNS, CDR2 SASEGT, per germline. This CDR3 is CASSEPFVAGARGDTQYF. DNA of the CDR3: TGTGCCAGCAGTGAACCCTTCGTGGCGGGGGCCCGGGGAGATACGCAGTATTTT.